Below, 9 T cell receptor beta chains from the same sample are listed, as sequenced in a study of blood T cell repertoires in COVID-19. Some clones are missing from TCRdb's copy, which holds only in-frame ones; the method was immunoSEQ multiplex PCR. The sample records some 260,000 clones, approximately 86% being singletons. The specimen sequenced was peripheral blood. The receptors come from a woman aged 18-29 years with acute or convalescent COVID-19.

This sequence joins TRBV10-2 and TRBJ1-3; no firm D call. This CDR3 spans 15 amino acids. Trimming stripped 0 bases from V and 0 bases from J, with 6 bases between. Germline lookup yields CDR1 WSHSY and CDR2 SAAADI. For the CDR3, the DNA is TGCGCCAGCAGTGAGTCTTTTTACTCTGGAAACACCATATATTTT. Residues: CASSESFYSGNTIYF.

The rearrangement joins TRBV29-1 to TRBJ2-2; 11 nucleotides agree with TRBD2. The CDR3 has 15 residues. CDR1 is SQVTM, CDR2 ANQGSEA, per germline. The V gene end was trimmed by 7 bases and the J gene end by 0 bases; junction bases not matched to a gene: 4. The CDR3 sequence: CSGRLAGSNTGELFF. The CDR3 nucleotides read TGCAGCGGTAGACTAGCGGGGTCGAACACCGGGGAGCTGTTTTTT.

A few counts support this clone. The V gene is TRBV7-9, the J gene TRBJ2-4, with unresolved D. Germline values: CDR1 SEHNR, CDR2 FQNEAQ (reference sequence). V lost 2 bases and J lost 1, with 9 bases in between. This CDR3 spans 15 amino acids. The CDR3 here is CASSLLLSAKNIQYF. For the CDR3, the DNA is TGTGCCAGCAGCTTATTATTATCCGCCAAAAACATTCAGTACTTC.

The chain has TRBV10-2 and TRBJ2-5; TRBD1 is a possible D gene (6 bases). V lost 3 bases and J lost 5, with 16 bases in between. There are 15 residues in the CDR3. From germline, CDR1 is WSHSY and CDR2 SAAADI. CDR3: CASSEFSFGGETQYF. For the CDR3, the DNA is TGCGCCAGCAGTGAATTTTCGTTTGGGGGCGAGACCCAGTACTTC.

The chain carries TRBV2 and TRBJ2-1; possibly TRBD2 for D (6 bases). Trimming pared 4 bases from V and 7 bases from J, leaving 14 bases between. This CDR3 has 14 amino acids. Germline CDR1 and CDR2: SNHLY and FYNNEI. Here the CDR3 reads CASSAGLDGNEQFF. As DNA, the CDR3 is TGTGCCAGCAGTGCGGGACTCGATGGGAATGAGCAGTTCTTC.

The chain recombines TRBV5-1 with TRBJ2-1, with 16 nucleotides matching TRBD2. The V segment lost 2 bases and the J segment 4 bases; nucleotides outside the gene matches: 6. Germline V lookup: CDR1 SGHRS, CDR2 YFSETQ. The length of the CDR3 is 18 residues. CDR3 in amino acids: CASSFGTSGRALYNEQFF. For the CDR3, the DNA is TGCGCCAGCAGCTTTGGGACTAGCGGGAGGGCCTTGTACAATGAGCAGTTCTTC.

The V call is TRBV5-1, the J call TRBJ2-1; D is unclear. The V gene's germline CDR1 is SGHRS and CDR2 YFSETQ. Trimming left V 0 bases short and J 7 bases short, with 17 bases between. There are 16 residues in the CDR3. The CDR3 region has the DNA TGCGCCAGCAGCTTGGGAGTCGCGGCTGGTTGGAATGAGCAGTTCTTC. This encodes CASSLGVAAGWNEQFF.

In this sample, this clone turned up once. The V and J genes are TRBV7-3 and TRBJ2-5, with 9 bases matching TRBD1. Germline CDR1 and CDR2: SGHTA and FQGTGA. V was pared by 0 bases and J by 5 bases, with 1 base of the junction left unmatched. CDR3 length: 14 residues. The CDR3: CASSLTGTGETQYF. CDR3 bases: TGTGCCAGCAGCTTAACAGGGACAGGGGAGACCCAGTACTTC.

For the CDR3, the DNA is TGTGCCACCAGCAGACCCTCAACTAGATCGGGCACAGATACGCAGTATTTT. Residues: CATSRPSTRSGTDTQYF. The chain is built from TRBV15 and TRBJ2-3, with D tentatively TRBD2 (5 bases). CDR1 and CDR2 from the germline V gene are LNHNV and YYDKDF (reference sequence). The CDR3 length is 17 residues. V lost 2 bases and J lost 1, with 16 bases in between.